The 6 T cell receptor beta chains presented below share a single source sample, sequenced in a study of PD-1 blockade in classical Hodgkin lymphoma. Relapse was seen in all patients after autologous stem cell transplantation, and brentuximab vedotin exposure was variable. Here immunoSEQ multiplex PCR was the method, and the copy in TCRdb shows in-frame clones only, minus some. The sample includes 75,000 to 100,000 clones, roughly 84% of them seen just once. This specimen was peripheral blood mononuclear cells (PBMCs), taken at baseline. Every receptor here comes from a human donor with classical Hodgkin lymphoma.

Notes on this clone: One junction end disagrees with the germline gene, perhaps due to a read error. This chain links TRBV19 with TRBJ1-4; 7 nucleotides agree with TRBD1. The CDR3 consists of 13 residues. The germline gives CDR1 LNHDA, CDR2 SQIVND (reference sequence). CDR3 protein: CASSSWLGTAPDF. The CDR3 DNA sequence: TGTGCCAGTAGTTCGTGGCTTGGGACAGCTCCTGATTTT.

The chain links TRBV11-2 to TRBJ2-1, with 7 bases aligning to TRBD2. Germline V CDR1 and CDR2: SGHAT, FQNNGV. This CDR3 has 15 residues. V was clipped by 1 base and J by 1 base; unmatched bases: 1. CDR3 sequence: CASSLGAGSYNEQFF. In nucleotides, the CDR3 is TGTGCCAGCAGCTTAGGAGCGGGGTCCTACAATGAGCAGTTCTTC. The variable domain in full, completed from reference TRBV11-2 and TRBJ2-1, reads EAGVAQSPRYKIIEKRQSVAFWCNPISGHATLYWYQQILGQGPKLLIQFQNNGVVDDSQLPKDRFSAERLKGVDSTLKIQPAKLEDSAVYLCASSLGAGSYNEQFFGPGTRLTVL.

J is TRBJ2-3 and V is TRBV10-3, with D possibly TRBD1 on 5 matching bases. Deletions cut 2 bases from V and 2 bases from J, with 11 bases between. This CDR3 is 15 amino acids long. CDR1 ENHRY and CDR2 SYGVKD come from the germline V gene. CDR3 nucleotide sequence: TGTGCCATCAGTGAGACAGGATCCCACACAGATACGCAGTATTTT. It encodes CAISETGSHTDTQYF.

A single count supports this clone. The rearrangement joins TRBV12-2 to TRBJ2-7; TRBD1 is the table's D call and was not checked against the DNA. TRBV12-2 is classified as a pseudogene. The CDR3 loop spans 14 amino acids. CDR3 coding DNA: TGTGCAAGTCGCTCAGACAGGGGGCCGTACGAGCAGTACTTC. Amino acid sequence: CASRSDRGPYEQYF.

Only a few counts were recorded for this clone. The rearrangement links TRBV10-3 to TRBJ1-1; D possibly corresponds to TRBD1 (5 bases). CDR1 and CDR2 from the germline V gene are ENHRY and SYGVKD. The CDR3 spans 11 residues. Trimming cost V 3 bases and J 10 bases, with 9 bases left between them. CDR3 sequence reads: CAISEGDRAFF. The CDR3 DNA is TGTGCCATCAGTGAAGGGGATAGAGCTTTCTTT.

This rearrangement joins TRBV2 to TRBJ1-3; 8 nucleotides agree with TRBD1. The V and J ends lost 4 bases and 7 bases, in that order; junction bases with no gene match: 6. The germline V gene has CDR1 SNHLY and CDR2 FYNNEI. This CDR3 comprises 14 residues. The CDR3: CASSGTGLGNTIYF. Here the CDR3 DNA reads TGTGCCAGCAGTGGGACAGGGTTAGGGAACACCATATATTTT.